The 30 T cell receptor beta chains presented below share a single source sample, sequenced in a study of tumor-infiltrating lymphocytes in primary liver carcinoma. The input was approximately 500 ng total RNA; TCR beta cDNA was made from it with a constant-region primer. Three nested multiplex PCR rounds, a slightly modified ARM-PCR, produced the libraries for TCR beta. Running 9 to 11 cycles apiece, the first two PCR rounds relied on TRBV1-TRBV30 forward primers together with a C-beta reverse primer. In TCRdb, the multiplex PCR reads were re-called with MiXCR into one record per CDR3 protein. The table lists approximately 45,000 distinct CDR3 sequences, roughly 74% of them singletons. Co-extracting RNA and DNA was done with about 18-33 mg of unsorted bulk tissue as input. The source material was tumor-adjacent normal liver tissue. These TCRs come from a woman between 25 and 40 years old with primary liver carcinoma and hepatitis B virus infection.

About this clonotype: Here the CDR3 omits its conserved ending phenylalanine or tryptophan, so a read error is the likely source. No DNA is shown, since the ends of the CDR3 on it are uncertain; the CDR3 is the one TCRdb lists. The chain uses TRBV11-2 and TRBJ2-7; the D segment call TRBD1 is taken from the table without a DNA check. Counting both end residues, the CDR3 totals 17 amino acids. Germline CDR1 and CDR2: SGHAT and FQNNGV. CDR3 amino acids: CASSPYTGIGASYEEYL.

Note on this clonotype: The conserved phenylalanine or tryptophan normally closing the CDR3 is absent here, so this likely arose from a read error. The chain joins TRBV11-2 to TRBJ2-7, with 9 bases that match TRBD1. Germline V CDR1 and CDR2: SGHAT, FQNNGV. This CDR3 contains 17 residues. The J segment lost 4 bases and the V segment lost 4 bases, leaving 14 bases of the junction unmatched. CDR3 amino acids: CASSYHPGQGRDYEQYY. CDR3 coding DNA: TGTGCCAGCAGCTATCATCCGGGACAGGGAAGGGATTACGAGCAGTACTAC.

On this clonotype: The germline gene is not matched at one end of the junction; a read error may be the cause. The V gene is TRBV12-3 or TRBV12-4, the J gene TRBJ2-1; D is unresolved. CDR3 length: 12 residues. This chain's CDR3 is CASSLAESEQFF. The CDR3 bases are TGTGCCAGCAGTTTAGCGGAGAGTGAGCAATTCTTC.

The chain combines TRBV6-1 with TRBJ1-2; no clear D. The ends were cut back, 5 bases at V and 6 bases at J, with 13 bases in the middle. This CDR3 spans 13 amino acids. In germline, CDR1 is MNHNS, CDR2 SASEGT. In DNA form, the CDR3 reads TGTGCCAGCAGTATAGGCGATGTAGATGGCTACACCTTC. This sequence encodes CASSIGDVDGYTF.

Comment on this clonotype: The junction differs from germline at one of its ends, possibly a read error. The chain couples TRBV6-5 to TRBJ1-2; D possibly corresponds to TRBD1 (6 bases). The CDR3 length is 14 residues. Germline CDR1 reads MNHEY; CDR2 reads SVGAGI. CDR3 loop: CASSYKGQGSGYTF. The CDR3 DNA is TGTGCCAGCAGTTATAAGGGACAAGGCAGCGGCTACACTTTC.

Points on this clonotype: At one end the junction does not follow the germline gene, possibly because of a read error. For the CDR3, the DNA is TGTGCCAGCAGTTTCGGGTCCCCCGGGGGAACTTCGAATGAGAAGTTATTC. Its translation is CASSFGSPGGTSNEKLF. This chain links TRBV6-6 with TRBJ2-1; D is perhaps TRBD2 (6 bases). This CDR3 has 17 residues. CDR1 MNHNY and CDR2 SVGAGI come from the germline V gene (reference sequence).

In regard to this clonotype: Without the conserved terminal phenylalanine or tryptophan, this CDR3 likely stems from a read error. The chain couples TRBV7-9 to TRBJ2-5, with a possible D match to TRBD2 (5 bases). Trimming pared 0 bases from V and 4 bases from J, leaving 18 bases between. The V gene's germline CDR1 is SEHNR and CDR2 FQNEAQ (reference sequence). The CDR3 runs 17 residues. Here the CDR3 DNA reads TGTGCCAGCAGCTTAGCCTTTGGACTTAGTTGTGGAGAGACCCAGTACCTC. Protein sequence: CASSLAFGLSCGETQYL.

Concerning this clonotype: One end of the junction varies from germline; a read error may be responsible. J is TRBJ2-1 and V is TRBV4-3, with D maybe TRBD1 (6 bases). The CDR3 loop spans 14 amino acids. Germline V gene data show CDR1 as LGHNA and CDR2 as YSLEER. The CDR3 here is CASSHTGLVNEQLF. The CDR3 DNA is TGCGCCAGCAGCCATACAGGGTTGGTCAATGAGCAGCTCTTC.

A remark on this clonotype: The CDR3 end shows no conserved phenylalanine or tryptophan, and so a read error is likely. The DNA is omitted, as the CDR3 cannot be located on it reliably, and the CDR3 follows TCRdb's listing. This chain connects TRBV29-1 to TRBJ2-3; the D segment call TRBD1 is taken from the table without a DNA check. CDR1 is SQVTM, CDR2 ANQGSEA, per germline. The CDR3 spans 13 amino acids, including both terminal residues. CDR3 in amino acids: CGVGQGATDTRYL.

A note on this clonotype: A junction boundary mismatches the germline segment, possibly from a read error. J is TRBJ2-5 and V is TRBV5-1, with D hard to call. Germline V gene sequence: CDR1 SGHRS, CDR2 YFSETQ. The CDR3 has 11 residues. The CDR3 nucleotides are TGTGCCAGCAGCTTTGCAGAGACCCAGAACTTC. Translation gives CASSFAETQNF.

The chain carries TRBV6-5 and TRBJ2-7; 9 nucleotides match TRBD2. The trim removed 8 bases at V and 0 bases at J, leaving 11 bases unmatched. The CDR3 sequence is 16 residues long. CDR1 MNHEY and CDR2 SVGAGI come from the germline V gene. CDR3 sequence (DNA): TGTGCCAGCCTAGGTAGCGGGAGTTCCCCCTCCTACGAGCAGTACTTC. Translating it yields CASLGSGSSPSYEQYF.

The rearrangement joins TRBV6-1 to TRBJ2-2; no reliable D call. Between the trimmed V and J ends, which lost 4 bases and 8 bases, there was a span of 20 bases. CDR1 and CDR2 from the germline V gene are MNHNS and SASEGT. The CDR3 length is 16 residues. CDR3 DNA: TGTGCCAGCAGTGTAACGTTGCCGGAACCGCGGGGGGAGCTGTTTTTT. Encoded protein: CASSVTLPEPRGELFF.

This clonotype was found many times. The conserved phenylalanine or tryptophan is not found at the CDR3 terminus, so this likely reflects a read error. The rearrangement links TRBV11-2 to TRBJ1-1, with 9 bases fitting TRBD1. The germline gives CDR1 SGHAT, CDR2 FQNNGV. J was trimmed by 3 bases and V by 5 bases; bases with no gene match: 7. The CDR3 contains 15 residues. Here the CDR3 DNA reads TGTGCCAGCAGCCCCGGGACAGGGCGGGACACTGAAGCTTTCCTT. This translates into CASSPGTGRDTEAFL.

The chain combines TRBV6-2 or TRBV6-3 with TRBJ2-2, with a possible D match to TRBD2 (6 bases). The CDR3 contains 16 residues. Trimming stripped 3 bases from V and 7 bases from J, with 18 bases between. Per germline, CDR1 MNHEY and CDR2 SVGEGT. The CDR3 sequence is CASSYTNGRNIGELFF. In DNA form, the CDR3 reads TGTGCCAGCAGTTATACCAACGGGAGAAATATCGGGGAGCTGTTTTTT.

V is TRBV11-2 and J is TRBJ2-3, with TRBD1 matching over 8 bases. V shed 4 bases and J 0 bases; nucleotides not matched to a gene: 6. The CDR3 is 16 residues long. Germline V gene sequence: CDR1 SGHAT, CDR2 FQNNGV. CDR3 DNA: TGTGCCAGCAGCTCCGGGACAGGTCTAAGCACAGATACGCAGTATTTT. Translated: CASSSGTGLSTDTQYF.

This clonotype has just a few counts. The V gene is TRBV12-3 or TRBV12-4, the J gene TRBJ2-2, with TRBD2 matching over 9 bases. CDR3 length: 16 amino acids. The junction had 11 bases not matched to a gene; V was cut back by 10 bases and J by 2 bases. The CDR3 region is CATSPCGRANTGELFF. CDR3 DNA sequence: TGTGCCACTTCACCCTGCGGGAGGGCCAACACCGGGGAGCTGTTTTTT.

The CDR3 DNA is TGTGCCAGCAGCCCCTTCGGGACAGGGGATCACAATGAGCAGTTCTTC. Amino acid sequence: CASSPFGTGDHNEQFF. V gene TRBV7-8 combines with J gene TRBJ2-1; TRBD1 aligns across 10 bases. Losses at the gene ends were 5 bases for V and 5 bases for J; bases not matched to a gene: 9. Germline CDR1 and CDR2: SGHVS and FQNEAQ. This CDR3 is 16 amino acids long.

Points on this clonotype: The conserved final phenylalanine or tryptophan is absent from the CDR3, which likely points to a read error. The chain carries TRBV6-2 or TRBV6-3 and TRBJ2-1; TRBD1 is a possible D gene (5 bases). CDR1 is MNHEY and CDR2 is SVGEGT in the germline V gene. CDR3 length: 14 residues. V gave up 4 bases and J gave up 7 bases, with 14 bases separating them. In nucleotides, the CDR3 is TGTGCCAGCAGTTCCGTCATAGGGGCAAATGAGCAGTTCTTA. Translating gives CASSSVIGANEQFL.

The chain's CDR3 is CSGRLAGGWYKQYF. In nucleotides, the CDR3 is TGCAGCGGCCGACTAGCGGGAGGCTGGTACAAGCAGTACTTC. The genes are TRBV29-1 and TRBJ2-7; 13 bases fit TRBD2. Germline-derived CDR1 and CDR2 are SQVTM and ANQGSEA. This CDR3 comprises 14 residues. The junction had 11 bases not matched to a gene; V was cut back by 7 bases and J by 8 bases.

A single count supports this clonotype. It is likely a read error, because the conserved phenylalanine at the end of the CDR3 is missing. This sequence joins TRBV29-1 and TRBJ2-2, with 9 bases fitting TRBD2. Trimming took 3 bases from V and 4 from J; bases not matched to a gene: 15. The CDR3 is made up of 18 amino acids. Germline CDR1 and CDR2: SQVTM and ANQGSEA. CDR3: CSVDEGTSREDGTGELFL. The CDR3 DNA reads TGCAGCGTTGACGAGGGGACTAGCAGAGAGGACGGCACCGGGGAGCTGTTTCTT.

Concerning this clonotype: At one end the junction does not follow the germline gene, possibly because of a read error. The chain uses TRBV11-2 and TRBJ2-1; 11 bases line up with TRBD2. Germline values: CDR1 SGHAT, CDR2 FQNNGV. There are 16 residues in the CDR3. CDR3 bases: TGTGCCAGTAACACCTCCCTAGCGGGAGGATACAATGAGCAGTCCTTC. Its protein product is CASNTSLAGGYNEQSF.

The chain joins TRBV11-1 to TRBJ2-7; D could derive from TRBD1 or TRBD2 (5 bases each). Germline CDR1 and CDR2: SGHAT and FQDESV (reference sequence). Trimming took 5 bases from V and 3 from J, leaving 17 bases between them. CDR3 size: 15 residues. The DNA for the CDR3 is TGTGCCAGCAGCCCCCGGGACGCCCGTTTCTACGAGCAGTACTTC. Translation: CASSPRDARFYEQYF.

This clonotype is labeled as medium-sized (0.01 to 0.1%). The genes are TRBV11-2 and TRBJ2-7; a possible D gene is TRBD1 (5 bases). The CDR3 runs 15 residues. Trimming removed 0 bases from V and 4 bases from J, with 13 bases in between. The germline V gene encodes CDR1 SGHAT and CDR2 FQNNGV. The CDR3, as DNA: TGTGCCAGCAGCTTAGATCGTGCCAGGACATACGAGCAGTACTTC. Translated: CASSLDRARTYEQYF.

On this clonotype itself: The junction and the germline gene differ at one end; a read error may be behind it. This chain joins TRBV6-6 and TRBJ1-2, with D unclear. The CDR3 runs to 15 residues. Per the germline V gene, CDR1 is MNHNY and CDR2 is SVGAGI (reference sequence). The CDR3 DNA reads TGTGCCAGCAGTTGCTCGGGTGGGGAACCCCATGGCTACATCTTC. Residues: CASSCSGGEPHGYIF.

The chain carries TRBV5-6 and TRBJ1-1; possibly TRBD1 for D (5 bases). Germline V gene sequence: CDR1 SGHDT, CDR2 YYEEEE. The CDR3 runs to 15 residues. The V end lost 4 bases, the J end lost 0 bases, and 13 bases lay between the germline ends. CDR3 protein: CASSRRDRLNTEAFF. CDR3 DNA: TGTGCCAGCAGCAGGAGAGACAGACTGAACACTGAAGCTTTCTTT. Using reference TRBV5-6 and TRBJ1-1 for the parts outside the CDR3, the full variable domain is DAGVTQSPTHLIKTRGQQVTLRCSPKSGHDTVSWYQQALGQGPQFIFQYYEEEERQRGNFPDRFSGHQFPNYSSELNVNALLLGDSALYLCASSRRDRLNTEAFFGQGTRLTVV.

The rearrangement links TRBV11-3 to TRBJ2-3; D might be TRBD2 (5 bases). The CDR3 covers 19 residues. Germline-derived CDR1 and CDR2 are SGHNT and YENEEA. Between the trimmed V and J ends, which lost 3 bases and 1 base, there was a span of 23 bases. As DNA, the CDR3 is TGTGCCAGCAGCTTGGGTCTTGGAGTGGGAGCAGGAGGCACAGATACGCAGTATTTT. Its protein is CASSLGLGVGAGGTDTQYF.

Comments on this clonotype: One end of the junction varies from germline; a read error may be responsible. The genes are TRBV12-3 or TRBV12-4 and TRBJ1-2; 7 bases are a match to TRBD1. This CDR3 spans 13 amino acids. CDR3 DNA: TGTGCCATCAGTTCCGACAGGGAGGGTGGCTACACCTTC. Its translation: CAISSDREGGYTF.

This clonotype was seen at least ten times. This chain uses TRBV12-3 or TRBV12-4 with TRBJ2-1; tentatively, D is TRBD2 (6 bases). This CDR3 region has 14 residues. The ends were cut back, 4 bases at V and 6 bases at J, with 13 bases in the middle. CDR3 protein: CASSSLQGGNEQFF. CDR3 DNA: TGTGCCAGCAGTTCACTCCAGGGAGGCAATGAGCAGTTCTTC.

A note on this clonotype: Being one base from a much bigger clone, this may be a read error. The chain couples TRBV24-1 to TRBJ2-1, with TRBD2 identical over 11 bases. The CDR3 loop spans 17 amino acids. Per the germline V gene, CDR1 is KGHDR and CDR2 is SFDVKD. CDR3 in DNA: TGTGTCACCAGTGATTTGTTAGCGGGAGGGGAAACCAATGAGCAGTTCTTC. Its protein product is CVTSDLLAGGETNEQFF.

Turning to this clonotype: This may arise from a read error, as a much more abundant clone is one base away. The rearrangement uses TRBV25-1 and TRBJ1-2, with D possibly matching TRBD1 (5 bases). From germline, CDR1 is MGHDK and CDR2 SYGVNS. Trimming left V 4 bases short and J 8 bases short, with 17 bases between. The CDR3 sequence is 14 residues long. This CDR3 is CASSAQRAWGGYTF. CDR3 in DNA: TGTGCCAGCAGTGCCCAGAGGGCGTGGGGCGGCTACACCTTC.